One sample yielded the 5 T cell receptor beta chains listed below, sequenced in a study of T cell clonotyping in hematopoietic cell transplantation. Only in-frame clones appear in the TCRdb table, and some are missing; sequencing was by immunoSEQ multiplex PCR. The sample consists of 4,000 to 4,500 clones, approximately 94% of them appearing once. The starting material was peripheral blood mononuclear cells, obtained 30 days after allogeneic stem cell transplant. These receptors all come from an older male patient who had an allogeneic stem cell transplant from an unrelated donor, so T cells may come from the graft donor. Some clones in this sample may be carry-over from other donors' samples.

The DNA for the CDR3 is TGCAGCGTTGATTACAGGGGTAGCACAGATACGCAGTATTTT. Amino acids: CSVDYRGSTDTQYF. The J gene is TRBJ2-3, the V gene TRBV29-1, with 7 bases lining up with TRBD1. V shed 3 bases, J shed 0 bases, and the junction held 3 bases outside the gene matches. The V gene's germline CDR1 is SQVTM and CDR2 ANQGSEA. The length of the CDR3 is 14 residues.

The rearrangement joins TRBV5-1 to TRBJ2-5; 7 nucleotides match TRBD2. The length of the CDR3 is 14 residues. V shed 3 bases and J 0 bases; nucleotides not matched to a gene: 2. Germline V gene lookup returns CDR1 SGHRS and CDR2 YFSETQ. This CDR3 reads CASSWGGNQETQYF. CDR3 DNA sequence: TGCGCCAGCAGCTGGGGGGGTAACCAAGAGACCCAGTACTTC.

V and J are TRBV28 and TRBJ1-2; maybe TRBD1 (6 bases). Trimming took off 2 bases at V and 7 bases at J, with 14 bases between the two ends. This CDR3 is built from 14 residues. The germline V gene has CDR1 MDHEN and CDR2 SYDVKM. The CDR3 DNA sequence: TGTGCCAGCAGTTTAGCAGTGGGAGGGGGTGGCTACACCTTC. Its protein product is CASSLAVGGGGYTF.

V gene TRBV5-1 combines with J gene TRBJ1-5; TRBD1 might be the D (5 bases). Per the germline V gene, CDR1 is SGHRS and CDR2 is YFSETQ. The CDR3 totals 15 residues. V gave up 0 bases and J gave up 4 bases, with 11 bases separating them. The CDR3 protein is CASSLEGRANQPQHF. The DNA of the CDR3 is TGCGCCAGCAGCTTGGAGGGCAGGGCAAATCAGCCCCAGCATTTT.

Here the CDR3 reads CASSLKLGESSYEQYF. The CDR3, as DNA: TGTGCCAGCTCACTCAAACTAGGGGAGAGCTCCTACGAGCAGTACTTC. The V call is TRBV18, the J call TRBJ2-7; D is possibly TRBD1 or TRBD2 (5 bases each). The V end was cut by 4 bases, the J end by 0 bases, with 16 bases between. Germline assignment: CDR1 KGHSH and CDR2 LQKENI. The CDR3 totals 16 residues.